This T cell receptor (beta chain) comes out of a study of graft-versus-host responses after intestinal transplantation. About the study: Those transplanted obtained multivisceral, liver-intestinal, or isolated intestinal grafts. Following induction with anti-thymocyte globulin, all recipients were given tacrolimus and steroids for about three years. Study-wide findings and caveats: Circulating GvH clones peaking coincided with falling HvG clones soon after transplant. Ileal or blood samples showed some GvH clones first, and such clones were also found in recipient marrow.

As for this clone: Its antigen is unidentified.

TCRdb's copy holds only in-frame clones and misses some; the assay was immunoSEQ multiplex PCR. The table includes some 41,000 clones, about nine tenths detected once. CDR3 length: 15 residues. Germline-derived CDR1 and CDR2 are SGHRS and YFSETQ. Trimming stripped 4 bases from V and 10 bases from J, with 22 bases between. This TCR was recovered from a human patient who received an intestinal transplant, so some T cells may come from the graft donor. This chain uses TRBV5-1 with TRBJ2-3; TRBD1 might be the D (6 bases). The input for sequencing was PBMCs, taken less than 280 days after transplant. CDR3 sequence (DNA): TGCGCCAGCAGCGGGGGACCTATACAGGGTGGAGCGCAGTATTTT. Its translation: CASSGGPIQGGAQYF.